Listed here is a single T cell receptor (beta chain). This receptor's antigen is unknown. Base qualities were left out, and no much larger clone turns up one base away. The sample comes from a study of blood T cell repertoires in COVID-19 (dated by TCRdb to 2018 to 2020). Context from the whole study: Samples from collaborators originated in the United States, Italy and Spain and spanned both the acute and convalescent phases of COVID-19. Samples came from the ongoing ImmuneRACE study (first 160 participants) plus 1,254 subjects from 6 global collaborators. Deeply sampled blood TCRbeta repertoires from subjects exposed to, actively infected with, or recovered from COVID-19 were included in the dataset. The repertoires were made available in a free public database intended to serve as a resource for research on the immune response to SARS-CoV-2. Nearly every sample came with metadata listing a de-identified subject ID, COVID-19 status, age in years and sex. The prospective study material was composed of cDNA or gDNA derived from T cells, B-cell-depleted T cells, or PBMCs. Where HLA class I and class II types were available, the types were taken from metadata supplied by the sample provider, not from assay-based typing. Study-wide conclusions, independent of this receptor: How much clinical and demographic metadata was included differed by source and by participant, and the metadata was provided uncurated.

Each collaborating institution followed its own protocols to collect whole blood in K2EDTA tubes. Collaborator samples were shipped for TCRbeta analysis as frozen whole blood, isolated PBMCs, or DNA extracted from either sample type. V is cut back by 5 bases and J by 1 base, with 6 bases in the junction unmatched. From the germline V gene (reference sequence), CDR1 is SEHNR and CDR2 is FQNEAQ. The CDR3 goes from the cysteine to the phenylalanine over 15 residues. Only CDR3 DNA remains: 45 bases, in frame from the first base. TCRbeta CDR3 regions were amplified from genomic DNA by means of the immunoSEQ Assay, a bias-controlled multiplex PCR. On the authors' methods: Nucleated cell counts per sample were estimated from amplification of reference gene primers within the assay. To quantify the absolute abundance of each unique TCRbeta CDR3 rearrangement, sequence reads were collapsed and filtered. Productive Simpson clonality was computed per sample as the square root of Simpson's diversity index over productive rearrangements. This immuneACCESS table, as held by TCRdb, lists in-frame sequences with V and J called but not all clones. Of the missing ones, under half trace to an unresolved V gene in checked studies; the others have no known cause. V, J and clone size reflect that table, while D and trimming were determined from the DNA. The table for this sample lists about 200,000 clones; roughly 79% of them were counted only once. Approximately 7.2% of the sample is taken by the ten largest.

The rearrangement combines TRBV7-9 with TRBJ1-2; a stretch of 8 junction bases matches TRBD1. This TCR derives from a human donor with acute or convalescent COVID-19. The donor label of this sample is uncertain. Sequences were obtained from peripheral blood. The CDR3 reads CASSAGGRGNYGYTF. The base sequence is TGTGCCAGCAGCGCAGGGGGCAGGGGTAACTATGGCTACACCTTC.